The 21 T cell receptor beta chains reported below all come from one sample, sequenced in a study of Tregs in tolerant kidney transplant recipients (dated by TCRdb to between 2018 and 2021). Related donors were used in the transplants with nonmyeloablative bone marrow transplantation, and mixed chimerism was transient in the human trials. The receptor library was made with the immunoSEQ multiplex PCR assay. Imported from immuneACCESS, the table was reduced by TCRdb to in-frame sequences with V and J called. These copies leave out some clones; in studies compared against another copy, an unresolved V gene accounts for under half, and the cause of the remainder is not known. Present in this sample are under 90,000 clones, roughly 91% of which were seen just once. The ten largest clones take up around 1.5% of the sample. The sequencing used CD4+ T cells from blood (PBMCs), collected 24 months after the transplant. These receptor sequences come from a human patient who received a combined kidney and bone marrow transplant. Following a transplant, some T cells may be graft donor cells, not patient cells.

This clone came up a few times. The chain links TRBV10-3 to TRBJ1-1; perhaps TRBD1 as D (5 bases). The CDR3 is 14 residues long. Per the germline V gene, CDR1 is ENHRY and CDR2 is SYGVKD. Trimming removed 0 bases at V and 6 bases at J, with 11 bases between. For the CDR3, the DNA is TGTGCCATCAGTGAGTCGGGCGGGGGGGCTGAAGCTTTCTTT. Its protein product is CAISESGGGAEAFF.

This clone was detected once. The chain employs TRBV19 and TRBJ2-3, with D possibly TRBD1 on 5 matching bases. This CDR3 has 14 amino acids. From germline, CDR1 is LNHDA and CDR2 SQIVND (reference sequence). V lost 6 bases, J lost 0 bases, and 10 bases lay in between. In nucleotides, the CDR3 is TGTGCCAGTAGAGACAGAAAAAGCACAGATACGCAGTATTTT. Its protein product is CASRDRKSTDTQYF.

This chain joins TRBV28 and TRBJ1-2; D call uncertain. Germline-derived CDR1 and CDR2 are MDHEN and SYDVKM. This CDR3 region has 14 residues. Trimming shortened V by 3 bases and J by 4 bases, and 12 bases separated the two germline ends. CDR3 sequence (DNA): TGTGCCAGCAGTTTTGCTCCGAGAGCCTATGGCTACACCTTC. It yields the protein CASSFAPRAYGYTF.

V and J are TRBV7-3 and TRBJ2-1; 11 nucleotides align to TRBD2. V dropped 4 bases and J dropped 0; count of bases not matched to a gene: 2. This CDR3 is 16 amino acids long. Per germline, CDR1 SGHTA and CDR2 FQGTGA. This chain's CDR3 is CASSYSGGVSYNEQFF. The CDR3 coding sequence is TGTGCCAGCAGCTATAGCGGGGGGGTCTCCTACAATGAGCAGTTCTTC.

This rearrangement joins TRBV14 to TRBJ2-7, with D uncertain. From germline, CDR1 is SGHDN and CDR2 FVKESK. Trimming shortened V by 1 base and J by 2 bases, and 6 bases separated the two germline ends. CDR3 length: 13 amino acids. The CDR3 sequence is CASSQGHPYEQYF. In nucleotides, the CDR3 is TGTGCCAGCAGCCAAGGACATCCCTACGAGCAGTACTTC.

The chain combines TRBV10-3 with TRBJ2-7, with 7 bases that match TRBD1. V trimming: 0 bases; J trimming: 0 bases; junction bases outside the gene matches: 2. In germline, CDR1 is ENHRY, CDR2 SYGVKD. The CDR3 runs 15 residues. In DNA, the CDR3 is TGTGCCATCAGTGAGTCTCCAGGGGGCTCCTACGAGCAGTACTTC. Protein sequence: CAISESPGGSYEQYF.

This chain links TRBV2 with TRBJ1-1; D is unresolved. The length of the CDR3 is 13 residues. Germline V gene sequence: CDR1 SNHLY, CDR2 FYNNEI. V dropped 7 bases and J dropped 2 bases, with 11 bases sitting between them. The CDR3 bases are TGTGCCAGCACTAGCCATGTCAACACTGAAGCTTTCTTT. Its translation is CASTSHVNTEAFF. Filled out from reference TRBV2 and TRBJ1-1, the complete variable domain reads EPEVTQTPSHQVTQMGQEVILRCVPISNHLYFYWYRQILGQKVEFLVSFYNNEISEKSEIFDDQFSVERPDGSNFTLKIRSTKLEDSAMYFCASTSHVNTEAFFGQGTRLTVV.

The rearrangement uses TRBV6-1 and TRBJ1-1; tentative D call: TRBD1 (5 bases). The germline CDR1 and CDR2 sequences are MNHNS and SASEGT. CDR3 length: 13 residues. V was pared by 8 bases and J by 5 bases, with 15 bases between. The CDR3 region is CASLRRGGTEAFF. In DNA form, the CDR3 reads TGTGCCAGCCTGAGGAGGGGTGGGACTGAAGCTTTCTTT.

This chain connects TRBV5-1 to TRBJ1-2, with 7 bases identical to TRBD1. V lost 4 bases, J lost 4 bases, and 7 bases stayed unmatched. The CDR3 totals 14 residues. Germline CDR1 reads SGHRS; CDR2 reads YFSETQ. The CDR3: CASSPGQMIYGYTF. CDR3 DNA sequence: TGCGCCAGCAGCCCGGGACAGATGATCTATGGCTACACCTTC.

This chain uses TRBV19 with TRBJ1-5, with D possibly being TRBD1 (5 bases). This CDR3 has 16 residues. V dropped 5 bases and J dropped 2 bases, with 16 bases sitting between them. The germline V gene has CDR1 LNHDA and CDR2 SQIVND (reference sequence). In nucleotides, the CDR3 is TGTGCCAGTAGTGAGAGCCAGGGAAGGCGCAATCAGCCCCAGCATTTT. It translates to CASSESQGRRNQPQHF. The full variable domain, its missing parts supplied by reference TRBV19 and TRBJ1-5, is DGGITQSPKYLFRKEGQNVTLSCEQNLNHDAMYWYRQDPGQGLRLIYYSQIVNDFQKGDIAEGYSVSREKKESFPLTVTSAQKNPTAFYLCASSESQGRRNQPQHFGDGTRLSIL.

The J gene is TRBJ2-5, the V gene TRBV5-6; D gene uncertain. This CDR3 contains 13 residues. Germline V CDR1 and CDR2: SGHDT, YYEEEE. V lost 0 bases to trimming and J lost 5 bases, with 8 bases between them. CDR3 amino acids: CASSLGLSETQYF. Written as DNA, the CDR3 is TGTGCCAGCAGCTTGGGTCTAAGTGAGACCCAGTACTTC.

The J gene is TRBJ2-1, the V gene TRBV5-1; 7 bases align to TRBD1. Germline loops: CDR1 SGHRS, CDR2 YFSETQ. V lost 4 bases to trimming and J lost 6 bases; unmatched junction nucleotides: 13. The CDR3 loop spans 16 amino acids. The CDR3 DNA follows: TGCGCCAGCAGCCCCAGGGGACAGTTTCAGGGCAATGAGCAGTTCTTC. Amino acid sequence: CASSPRGQFQGNEQFF.

The chain links TRBV5-4 to TRBJ1-4, with TRBD1 matching 8 bases. Germline values: CDR1 SGHNT, CDR2 YYREEE (reference sequence). J lost 3 bases, V lost 2 bases, and 0 bases had no gene match. The CDR3 consists of 14 residues. CDR3 nucleotide sequence: TGTGCCAGCAGCTTACAGGGGGCTAATGAAAAACTGTTTTTT. Its protein product is CASSLQGANEKLFF.

The chain carries TRBV6-5 and TRBJ2-7, with D perhaps TRBD1 (6 bases). Per the germline V gene, CDR1 is MNHEY and CDR2 is SVGAGI. This CDR3 is 15 amino acids long. Trimming took 2 bases from V and 4 from J, leaving 15 bases between them. CDR3 protein: CASSYKLGGFYEQYF. CDR3 coding DNA: TGTGCCAGCAGTTACAAGTTAGGGGGTTTTTACGAGCAGTACTTC.

This chain joins TRBV7-3 and TRBJ2-7; 10 bases line up with TRBD2. There are 15 residues in the CDR3. Germline V lookup: CDR1 SGHTA, CDR2 FQGTGA. Trimming at V came to 5 bases and at J to 6 bases, leaving 10 bases not matched to a gene. The CDR3 is CASSRGLAGEGEQYF. The CDR3 DNA sequence: TGTGCCAGCAGCCGGGGGCTAGCGGGAGAGGGCGAGCAGTACTTC.

This rearrangement joins TRBV10-2 to TRBJ2-1, with 10 bases that match TRBD2. Germline CDR1 and CDR2: WSHSY and SAAADI. The CDR3 runs 16 residues. The V and J ends lost 3 bases and 1 base, in that order; junction bases with no gene match: 3. CDR3 protein: CASSDSSGGSYNEQFF. CDR3 DNA sequence: TGCGCCAGCAGTGATTCTAGCGGGGGTTCCTACAATGAGCAGTTCTTC.

Regarding this clone: Other DNA sequences from this sample encode an identical CDR3 as well. The V and J genes are TRBV5-1 and TRBJ1-6; TRBD1 agrees at 7 bases. The junction had 6 bases not matched to a gene; V was cut back by 0 bases and J by 6 bases. Looked up from germline, CDR1 is SGHRS and CDR2 is YFSETQ. The CDR3 covers 16 residues. The CDR3 nucleotides read TGCGCCAGCAGCTTGGAGTACAGGGGTGGTAATTCACCCCTCCACTTT. This sequence encodes CASSLEYRGGNSPLHF.

The chain has TRBV4-3 and TRBJ2-1; 8 bases match TRBD2. Per the germline V gene, CDR1 is LGHNA and CDR2 is YSLEER. The V segment lost 1 base and the J segment 8 bases; nucleotides outside the gene matches: 10. CDR3 length equals 16 residues. The DNA for the CDR3 is TGCGCCAGCAGCCAAGTGGCCCCAGCGGGAGTGCATGAGCAGTTCTTC. The encoded protein is CASSQVAPAGVHEQFF.

The rearrangement links TRBV10-3 to TRBJ1-1, with D possibly TRBD1 on 5 matching bases. The ends were cut back, 4 bases at V and 11 bases at J, with 20 bases in the middle. Germline-derived CDR1 and CDR2 are ENHRY and SYGVKD. The CDR3 has 14 residues. The CDR3 nucleotides are TGTGCCATCAGTGGGTCCTCCAGGGATTTGGAGGCTTTCTTT. Protein sequence: CAISGSSRDLEAFF.

The count of this clone is one. This sequence joins TRBV19 and TRBJ1-5; D unclear. The CDR3 is 14 amino acids. Trimming shortened V by 6 bases and J by 0 bases, and 9 bases separated the two germline ends. The germline V gene encodes CDR1 LNHDA and CDR2 SQIVND (reference sequence). CDR3 loop: CASRNSHSNQPQHF. CDR3 in DNA: TGTGCCAGTAGGAACAGCCATAGCAATCAGCCCCAGCATTTT.

The chain is built from TRBV30 and TRBJ2-1; D may be TRBD2 (5 bases). This CDR3 contains 14 residues. V dropped 1 base and J dropped 4 bases, with 11 bases sitting between them. Germline V lookup: CDR1 GTSNPN, CDR2 SVGIG (reference sequence). The CDR3 DNA is TGTGCCTGGAGTGAGAATAGCGCGTACAATGAGCAGTTCTTC. Its protein is CAWSENSAYNEQFF.